These 6 T cell receptor beta chains were sequenced from one sample in a study of blood T cell repertoires in COVID-19. Assay: immunoSEQ multiplex PCR; the TCRdb copy retains only in-frame clones and omits some. The sample has about 300,000 clones, 80% to 95% seen once. Source material: PBMCs or T cells enriched from blood (not recorded which). Every receptor here comes from a woman under 40 who had recovered from COVID-19.

This CDR3 is CASSFFSSGSGYTF. The CDR3 DNA follows: TGTGCCAGCAGCTTTTTTAGTTCGGGTTCTGGCTACACCTTC. The chain joins TRBV7-9 to TRBJ1-2; D is ambiguous. Per the germline V gene, CDR1 is SEHNR and CDR2 is FQNEAQ (reference sequence). This CDR3 has 14 residues. V dropped 3 bases and J dropped 7 bases, with 15 bases sitting between them.

The chain uses TRBV28 and TRBJ1-2; D call uncertain. Trimming removed 5 bases from V and 4 bases from J, with 11 bases in between. Germline CDR1 MDHEN, CDR2 SYDVKM. The CDR3 totals 13 residues. The CDR3 sequence: CASSTNSIYGYTF. CDR3 nucleotides: TGTGCCAGCAGTACAAACAGCATCTATGGCTACACCTTC.

V and J are TRBV24-1 and TRBJ2-1; D possibly corresponds to TRBD1 (5 bases). Germline CDR1 and CDR2: KGHDR and SFDVKD. This CDR3 has 13 residues. V lost 3 bases and J 8 bases, leaving 10 bases between the germline ends. DNA of the CDR3: TGTGCCACCAGTGATCAGGGTGGCCATGAGCAGTTCTTC. Amino acids: CATSDQGGHEQFF.

The CDR3 DNA follows: TGTGCCAGCAGTTCCCTCACACAGGGGCTCCAATACCCTGGTAGAATAGCTTTCTTT. Its translation: CASSSLTQGLQYPGRIAFF. The chain is built from TRBV28 and TRBJ1-1, with TRBD1 matching 7 bases. Germline CDR1 and CDR2: MDHEN and SYDVKM. The CDR3 has 19 amino acids. Unmatched junction bases numbered 27, after V lost 4 bases and J lost 10 bases.

This clone was seen only once. This chain uses TRBV9 with TRBJ2-1; possible D gene TRBD1, 6 bases. This CDR3 comprises 14 residues. V was cut by 3 bases and J by 3 bases, with 10 bases left in between. The germline V gene encodes CDR1 SGDLS and CDR2 YYNGEE. The CDR3 region is CASSARDIYNEQFF. CDR3 DNA sequence: TGTGCCAGCAGCGCCCGGGACATCTACAATGAGCAGTTCTTC.

V gene TRBV14 combines with J gene TRBJ2-3, with TRBD1 matching 8 bases. The V gene's germline CDR1 is SGHDN and CDR2 FVKESK. The CDR3 has 15 residues. Trimming cost V 6 bases and J 2 bases; bases outside gene matches: 7. This chain's CDR3 is CASSRDRSYTDTQYF. The CDR3 DNA follows: TGTGCCAGCAGTCGGGACAGGAGTTACACAGATACGCAGTATTTT.